Presented here are 3 T cell receptor beta chains from one specimen sequenced in a study of post-analysis software for immune sequencing data. The study's findings and limits: Controls showed lower frequencies than patients for several TRBV segments, and TRBV5-6, TRBV5-1 and TRBV20-1 were among these.

Their target antigens are unknown. TCR beta libraries were prepared from cDNA with unique molecular identifiers. TCRdb recomputed calls from the PCR reads with MiXCR, one row per CDR3 protein. There are hundreds of thousands of distinct CDR3 sequences in the sample; about 32% occur only once, and around 0.55% lies in the top ten. Sequencing used blood. All receptors come from a girl aged 5 to 17 with multiple sclerosis.

The chain employs TRBV6-5 and TRBJ1-5; no definite D call. CDR1 is MNHEY and CDR2 is SVGAGI in the germline V gene. The CDR3 spans 13 residues. V lost 0 bases and J lost 7, with 7 bases in between. The CDR3 protein is CASSYSWKQPQHF. Here the CDR3 DNA reads TGTGCCAGCAGTTACTCGTGGAAGCAGCCCCAGCATTTT.

V is TRBV3-1 and J is TRBJ2-7, with a weak D call TRBD2 (5 bases). The J call may not be correct, given that the DNA end is closer to TRBJ2-5. This CDR3 is 15 amino acids long. The V gene's germline CDR1 is LGHDT and CDR2 YNNKEL (reference sequence). CDR3 nucleotides: TGTGCCAGCAGCCAAGATTTCCTGGGGAGAGAGACCCAGTACTTC. This codes for CASSQDFLGRETQYF.

The chain recombines TRBV20-1 with TRBJ2-7; 8 bases map to TRBD2. Germline CDR1 is DFQATT and CDR2 is SNEGSKA (reference sequence). The CDR3 totals 13 residues. The V and J ends lost 4 bases and 8 bases, in that order; junction bases with no gene match: 10. The CDR3 region is CSAMSGRDWQQYF. The CDR3 DNA reads TGCAGTGCTATGAGCGGGAGAGATTGGCAGCAGTACTTC.